These 32 T cell receptor beta chains came from one sample sequenced in a study of CD8 T cells in ankylosing spondylitis (dated by TCRdb to about 2017). Preparation of the library involved 5' RACE. The sequencing machine was an Illumina MiSeq. TCRdb handled the public reads itself, with Q25 trimming in fastp and clone calling in MiXCR, and kept productive beta chains. Rows are unified per CDR3 protein, each entry keeping the most common DNA and genes. The sample includes 20,000 to 30,000 distinct CDR3 sequences, with about an eighth observed a single time. 30% to 35% of the sample comes from the top ten. Sequencing used blood. All receptors come from a male donor with ankylosing spondylitis or in good health (not recorded which).

This clonotype appeared a few times. The rearrangement uses TRBV7-2 and TRBJ2-1; D is uncertain. The CDR3 is 12 residues long. V lost 6 bases to trimming and J lost 10 bases, with 13 bases between them. Germline lookup yields CDR1 SGHTA and CDR2 FQGNSA. CDR3 in DNA: TGTGCCAGCAGGCGCTATAGTAGGGAGCAGTTCTTC. It is translated as CASRRYSREQFF.

Many counts were recorded for this clonotype. This chain connects TRBV12-3 or TRBV12-4 to TRBJ1-5, with TRBD1 identical over 7 bases. The V and J ends lost 6 bases and 3 bases, in that order; junction bases with no gene match: 11. This CDR3 has 16 residues. This chain's CDR3 is CASSPNRDRLNQPQHF. The CDR3 DNA reads as TGTGCCAGCAGCCCTAACCGGGACAGACTCAATCAGCCCCAGCATTTT.

This chain links TRBV4-1 with TRBJ2-2, with TRBD2 identical over 8 bases. This CDR3 has 15 amino acids. Germline V gene sequence: CDR1 MGHRA, CDR2 YSYEKL. V lost 3 bases and J lost 6; bases outside the gene matches: 6. CDR3 loop: CASSQGTSWAGELFF. The CDR3 DNA follows: TGCGCCAGCAGCCAGGGGACTAGTTGGGCCGGGGAGCTGTTTTTT.

The chain carries TRBV15 and TRBJ2-1, with D hard to call. Germline V CDR1 and CDR2: LNHNV, YYDKDF (reference sequence). There are 15 residues in the CDR3. Trimming shortened V by 1 base and J by 0 bases, and 7 bases separated the two germline ends. CDR3 bases: TGTGCCACCAGCAGAGGGGTTTACTCCTACAATGAGCAGTTCTTC. Translation gives CATSRGVYSYNEQFF.

This clonotype appeared a few times. V usage is TRBV7-9 and J usage is TRBJ2-7, with D unresolved. The CDR3 is 14 amino acids. The germline CDR1 and CDR2 sequences are SEHNR and FQNEAQ (reference sequence). V lost 5 bases and J lost 4, with 15 bases in between. The CDR3 region is CASSEGGLEYEQYF. CDR3 nucleotide sequence: TGTGCCAGCAGCGAAGGCGGCCTAGAGTACGAGCAGTACTTC.

V usage is TRBV29-1 and J usage is TRBJ2-1; tentative D call: TRBD2 (5 bases). Trimming removed 7 bases from V and 2 bases from J, with 15 bases in between. The CDR3 has 14 amino acids. Germline V gene sequence: CDR1 SQVTM, CDR2 ANQGSEA. CDR3 amino acids: CSARGSGAYNEQFF. DNA for the CDR3: TGCAGCGCCCGAGGGAGCGGAGCCTACAATGAGCAGTTCTTC.

This clonotype was found a few times. This rearrangement joins TRBV6-5 to TRBJ2-1; D uncertain. CDR3 length: 13 residues. Trimming removed 5 bases from V and 4 bases from J, with 9 bases in between. Germline assignment: CDR1 MNHEY and CDR2 SVGAGI. The CDR3 loop is CASSRVLYNEQFF. The CDR3 bases are TGTGCCAGCAGTAGGGTGTTGTACAATGAGCAGTTCTTC.

This clonotype was found a few times. The V gene is TRBV10-3, the J gene TRBJ2-6; D ambiguous. From germline, CDR1 is ENHRY and CDR2 SYGVKD. V lost 1 base and J 0 bases, leaving 7 bases between the germline ends. The CDR3 length is 16 residues. The DNA of the CDR3 is TGTGCCATCAGTGAGTTAGACATCTCTGGGGCCAACGTCCTGACTTTC. Translated, it gives CAISELDISGANVLTF.

This clonotype came up many times. V usage is TRBV3-1 and J usage is TRBJ2-1; TRBD2 agrees at 11 bases. V lost 4 bases, J lost 9 bases, and 8 bases stayed unmatched. The CDR3 runs to 15 residues. Per the germline V gene, CDR1 is LGHDT and CDR2 is YNNKEL (reference sequence). The CDR3 nucleotides are TGTGCCAGCAGCCGTAGCGGGGGGGGCGTCGGTGAGCAGTTCTTC. As protein: CASSRSGGGVGEQFF.

The V call is TRBV28, the J call TRBJ2-3; 7 nucleotides line up with TRBD2. In germline, CDR1 is MDHEN, CDR2 SYDVKM. This CDR3 is 14 amino acids long. The ends lost 4 bases at V and 3 bases at J; junction bases unmatched: 4. The CDR3 bases are TGTGCCAGCAGTTCCCTAGCGGATACAGATACGCAGTATTTT. It encodes CASSSLADTDTQYF.

This clonotype was recorded many times. This chain connects TRBV5-1 to TRBJ2-2, with 9 bases aligning to TRBD1. CDR3 size: 16 residues. CDR1 is SGHRS, CDR2 YFSETQ, per germline. Trimming took 0 bases from V and 6 from J; bases not matched to a gene: 6. CDR3 sequence reads: CASSLDGTGSAGELFF. CDR3 nucleotide sequence: TGCGCCAGCAGCTTGGACGGGACAGGGTCGGCCGGGGAGCTGTTTTTT.

This clonotype came up a few times. The chain joins TRBV4-1 to TRBJ2-1; D is perhaps TRBD1 or TRBD2 (5 bases each). This CDR3 is built from 13 residues. The germline V gene has CDR1 MGHRA and CDR2 YSYEKL. V lost 0 bases to trimming and J lost 8 bases, with 8 bases between them. The CDR3 sequence: CASSQDEGYEQFF. CDR3 DNA: TGCGCCAGCAGCCAAGATGAGGGGTATGAGCAGTTCTTC.

This clonotype was found a few times. V and J are TRBV4-3 and TRBJ2-2, with 10 bases matching TRBD1. The germline gives CDR1 LGHNA, CDR2 YSLEER. The CDR3 loop spans 17 amino acids. The J segment lost 0 bases and the V segment lost 0 bases, leaving 1 base of the junction unmatched. CDR3 loop: CASSQETGGPNTGELFF. CDR3 DNA: TGCGCCAGCAGCCAAGAGACAGGGGGCCCGAACACCGGGGAGCTGTTTTTT.

This clonotype was detected ten times or more. The chain employs TRBV20-1 and TRBJ2-3; 12 bases are shared with TRBD2. This CDR3 comprises 13 residues. From germline, CDR1 is DFQATT and CDR2 SNEGSKA (reference sequence). Trimming took 5 bases from V and 6 from J; bases not matched to a gene: 3. The CDR3 loop is CSAGLAGLDTQYF. As DNA, the CDR3 is TGCAGTGCTGGACTAGCGGGATTGGATACGCAGTATTTT.

This clonotype was observed a few times. The rearrangement joins TRBV20-1 to TRBJ2-2; the match to TRBD2 covers 12 bases. V was clipped by 2 bases and J by 8 bases; unmatched bases: 9. CDR3 length equals 16 residues. Germline CDR1 is DFQATT and CDR2 is SNEGSKA (reference sequence). This CDR3 reads CSARPSGGAHGGELFF. The CDR3 DNA follows: TGCAGTGCTAGACCTAGCGGGGGGGCTCATGGAGGGGAGCTGTTTTTT.

This clonotype has ten or more counts. The rearrangement uses TRBV5-1 and TRBJ2-3, with 8 bases matching TRBD2. The CDR3 extends over 14 amino acids. Germline-derived CDR1 and CDR2 are SGHRS and YFSETQ. Trimming at V came to 4 bases and at J to 2 bases, leaving 3 bases not matched to a gene. The CDR3 nucleotides are TGCGCCAGCAGCACTAGCGGCTACACAGATACGCAGTATTTT. Protein: CASSTSGYTDTQYF. The variable domain in full, completed from reference TRBV5-1 and TRBJ2-3, reads KAGVTQTPRYLIKTRGQQVTLSCSPISGHRSVSWYQQTPGQGLQFLFEYFSETQRNKGNFPGRFSGRQFSNSRSEMNVSTLELGDSALYLCASSTSGYTDTQYFGPGTRLTVL.

Of note for this clonotype: A read error may produce the germline difference seen at one junction end. The chain links TRBV20-1 to TRBJ2-7; TRBD1 matches at 8 bases. The germline V gene has CDR1 DFQATT and CDR2 SNEGSKA (reference sequence). The CDR3 length is 13 residues. The CDR3 DNA reads TGCAGTGCGAGAGGGGACAGGTTCTACGAGCAGTACTTC. Residues: CSARGDRFYEQYF.

In its sample, this clonotype was seen a few times. V is TRBV29-1 and J is TRBJ2-5, with 8 nucleotides matching TRBD2. Looked up from germline, CDR1 is SQVTM and CDR2 is ANQGSEA. The CDR3 length is 14 residues. V dropped 6 bases and J dropped 1; count of bases not matched to a gene: 7. The CDR3 is CSVARTSSQETQYF. In DNA form, the CDR3 reads TGCAGCGTCGCCAGGACTAGCAGCCAAGAGACCCAGTACTTC.

This rearrangement joins TRBV6-1 to TRBJ1-2; possibly TRBD1 for D (5 bases). V shed 3 bases and J shed 4 bases, with 9 bases lying between them. Germline V gives CDR1 MNHNS, CDR2 SASEGT. The CDR3 has 13 amino acids. CDR3 in amino acids: CASSEGRAYGYTF. CDR3 DNA sequence: TGTGCCAGCAGTGAGGGGCGAGCCTATGGCTACACCTTC.

This clonotype was seen a handful of times. The rearrangement uses TRBV28 and TRBJ2-4; 12 bases match TRBD1. The V segment lost 3 bases and the J segment 0 bases; nucleotides outside the gene matches: 15. Germline V gene lookup returns CDR1 MDHEN and CDR2 SYDVKM. The CDR3 extends over 21 amino acids. CDR3 sequence reads: CASSFPGQGAVAGLAKNIQYF. CDR3 nucleotide sequence: TGTGCCAGCAGTTTTCCGGGACAGGGGGCGGTAGCAGGTTTAGCCAAAAACATTCAGTACTTC.

This clonotype has only a few counts. V is TRBV21-1 and J is TRBJ2-7; the D call in the table, TRBD1, was not verified against the DNA. TRBV21-1 is given as a pseudogene. The CDR3 sequence is 16 residues long. DNA of the CDR3: TGTGCCAGCAGCAAAGGAAACAGGGAACGGCCCTACGAGCAGTACGTC. Amino acids: CASSKGNRERPYEQYV.

This clonotype showed up many times. The chain recombines TRBV7-9 with TRBJ2-7; no clear D gene. Trimming stripped 5 bases from V and 1 base from J, with 15 bases between. The V gene's germline CDR1 is SEHNR and CDR2 FQNEAQ (reference sequence). This CDR3 spans 15 amino acids. CDR3: CASSADLPGSYEQYV. The CDR3 nucleotides read TGTGCCAGCAGCGCGGACCTTCCCGGGTCCTACGAGCAGTACGTC.

This clonotype has a handful of counts. The rearrangement joins TRBV29-1 to TRBJ1-1; D gene uncertain. Germline lookup yields CDR1 SQVTM and CDR2 ANQGSEA. The CDR3 spans 10 residues. The ends were cut back, 7 bases at V and 5 bases at J, with 8 bases in the middle. The CDR3 DNA reads TGCAGCGCGACGAAGACTGAAGCTTTCTTT. This gives the protein CSATKTEAFF.

V is TRBV28 and J is TRBJ2-7; D is ambiguous. V lost 4 bases to trimming and J lost 6 bases, with 7 bases between them. The CDR3 consists of 11 residues. Germline V gene sequence: CDR1 MDHEN, CDR2 SYDVKM. CDR3 DNA sequence: TGTGCCAGCAGTTCCGCCGCCGAGCAGTACGTC. Protein: CASSSAAEQYV.

This clonotype was counted many times. This chain uses TRBV12-3 or TRBV12-4 with TRBJ2-3; 9 nucleotides agree with TRBD2. The V and J ends lost 3 bases and 1 base, in that order; junction bases with no gene match: 2. The CDR3 sequence is 15 residues long. DNA of the CDR3: TGTGCCAGCAGTTTCCCTAGCGGGGGCACAGATACGCAGTATTTT. Its protein product is CASSFPSGGTDTQYF.

This clonotype showed up just a few times. This sequence joins TRBV2 and TRBJ1-2; a weak D match, TRBD1 (6 bases). Trimming stripped 5 bases from V and 6 bases from J, with 16 bases between. Germline values: CDR1 SNHLY, CDR2 FYNNEI. CDR3 length: 14 amino acids. DNA for the CDR3: TGTGCCAGCAGTACGGAAGGCAGGGGCGATGGCTACACCTTC. Amino acids: CASSTEGRGDGYTF. Filled out from reference TRBV2 and TRBJ1-2, the complete variable domain reads EPEVTQTPSHQVTQMGQEVILRCVPISNHLYFYWYRQILGQKVEFLVSFYNNEISEKSEIFDDQFSVERPDGSNFTLKIRSTKLEDSAMYFCASSTEGRGDGYTFGSGTRLTVV.

The chain is built from TRBV10-3 and TRBJ2-7; D possibly corresponds to TRBD2 (5 bases). The V and J ends lost 2 bases and 0 bases respectively, with 8 bases between them. This CDR3 contains 14 residues. The germline CDR1 and CDR2 sequences are ENHRY and SYGVKD. The CDR3, as DNA: TGTGCCATCAGTGAGGACCGGGACTCCTACGAGCAGTACTTC. This gives the protein CAISEDRDSYEQYF.

This rearrangement joins TRBV4-1 to TRBJ2-7; D tentatively reads TRBD1 or TRBD2 (5 bases each). Looked up from germline, CDR1 is MGHRA and CDR2 is YSYEKL. The CDR3 length is 17 residues. V was trimmed by 3 bases and J by 2 bases, leaving 20 bases between them. CDR3: CASSHPKGRDGTYEQYF. CDR3 in DNA: TGCGCCAGCAGCCATCCCAAGGGCCGGGACGGAACCTACGAGCAGTACTTC.

In this sample, this clonotype turned up a few times. V is TRBV30 and J is TRBJ2-5, with D unresolved. Trimming pared 0 bases from V and 1 base from J, leaving 6 bases between. There are 13 residues in the CDR3. Germline loops: CDR1 GTSNPN, CDR2 SVGIG (reference sequence). The CDR3 reads CAWSVLVQETQYF. CDR3 bases: TGTGCCTGGAGTGTACTGGTCCAAGAGACCCAGTACTTC.

This clonotype has at least ten counts. V usage is TRBV4-1 and J usage is TRBJ1-5; D uncertain. V was cut by 1 base and J by 1 base, with 8 bases left in between. The CDR3 has 15 amino acids. Germline lookup yields CDR1 MGHRA and CDR2 YSYEKL. CDR3 amino acids: CASSQGAQSNQPQHF. The CDR3 DNA sequence: TGCGCCAGCAGCCAAGGTGCCCAGAGCAATCAGCCCCAGCATTTT.

A few counts support this clonotype. This chain links TRBV30 with TRBJ1-4, with D tentatively TRBD1 (6 bases). This CDR3 region has 13 residues. Trimming took off 3 bases at V and 8 bases at J, with 13 bases between the two ends. CDR1 GTSNPN and CDR2 SVGIG come from the germline V gene (reference sequence). Here the CDR3 reads CAWSRGIAEKLFF. The CDR3 DNA reads TGTGCCTGGAGCAGGGGCATTGCAGAAAAACTGTTTTTT.

The chain employs TRBV28 and TRBJ2-6; perhaps TRBD2 as D (5 bases). Between the trimmed V and J ends, which lost 3 bases and 3 bases, there was a span of 9 bases. The CDR3 length is 15 residues. The germline gives CDR1 MDHEN, CDR2 SYDVKM. The CDR3 protein is CASSFSGFGANVLTF. CDR3 DNA sequence: TGTGCCAGCAGTTTTTCGGGGTTTGGGGCCAACGTCCTGACTTTC.